This T cell receptor beta chain was obtained from a study of shared clonotypes between healthy human individuals. General study results and limits: It was anticipated that sequencing depth would influence how many clonotypes donors shared.

Assay runs were performed at deep level. Unsorted PBMC replicate PCRs drew on roughly 290 ng DNA, representing approximately 30,000 T cell genomes. Repertoires were generated with immunoSEQ multiplex PCR, while TCRdb's copy carries only in-frame clones and drops some. The sample lists approximately 480,000 clones, roughly 85% occurring once. About this clone: The antigen is unknown.

Sequencing was carried out using PBMCs. This receptor was identified in a woman between 35 and 50 years old in good health. Some clones in this sample may be carry-over from other donors' samples.

The CDR3 region has the DNA TGTGCCAGCAGCTTCCGTAGCGGGAGTGGCGGCGAGCAGTACTTC. As protein: CASSFRSGSGGEQYF. V usage is TRBV11-1 and J usage is TRBJ2-7; 9 bases are shared with TRBD2. Per the germline V gene, CDR1 is SGHAT and CDR2 is FQDESV (reference sequence). The CDR3 is 15 amino acids. The V gene end was trimmed by 3 bases and the J gene end by 6 bases; junction bases not matched to a gene: 9.